A single sample gave rise to the 14 T cell receptor beta chains below, sequenced in a study of OX40 agonist ivuxolimab in advanced cancers. The repertoire was sequenced with immunoSEQ multiplex PCR; TCRdb's copy has only in-frame clones and lacks some. Among over 65,000 clones, more than 70% were seen once, and the ten largest hold 6.5%. Sample: CD4+ or CD8+ T cells sorted from blood, taken in a trial of the OX40 agonist ivuxolimab. These receptor sequences come from an adult with an advanced solid tumor such as melanoma, head and neck, liver or kidney cancer.

The V call is TRBV29-1, the J call TRBJ2-1; 14 bases are a match to TRBD2. CDR1 SQVTM and CDR2 ANQGSEA come from the germline V gene. Losses at the gene ends were 6 bases for V and 6 bases for J; bases not matched to a gene: 4. The CDR3 consists of 14 residues. In DNA, the CDR3 is TGCAGCGTCAGGGGACTAGCGGGAGTCAATGAGCAGTTCTTC. This translates into CSVRGLAGVNEQFF.

V usage is TRBV18 and J usage is TRBJ2-7; D gene ambiguous. V shed 5 bases and J shed 0 bases, with 8 bases lying between them. The CDR3 extends over 13 amino acids. Per the germline V gene, CDR1 is KGHSH and CDR2 is LQKENI. CDR3 sequence: CASSIGPSYEQYF. In DNA, the CDR3 is TGTGCCAGCTCAATCGGACCCTCCTACGAGCAGTACTTC.

The chain links TRBV18 to TRBJ1-1; TRBD1 matches at 7 bases. J was trimmed by 5 bases and V by 0 bases; bases with no gene match: 3. The CDR3 extends over 14 amino acids. The germline CDR1 and CDR2 sequences are KGHSH and LQKENI. The CDR3 DNA sequence: TGTGCCAGCTCACCACCGACACAGGGGACTGAAGCTTTCTTT. Its translation is CASSPPTQGTEAFF.

This clone was detected only a few times. The chain employs TRBV6-4 and TRBJ2-1; 11 nucleotides match TRBD1. This CDR3 region has 14 residues. J gave up 6 bases and V 2 bases, and 0 bases lay outside the gene matches. Germline CDR1 is MRHNA and CDR2 is SNTAGT. The CDR3 loop reads CASSDGTGGNEQFF. CDR3 in DNA: TGTGCCAGCAGTGACGGGACAGGGGGCAATGAGCAGTTCTTC.

The chain has TRBV18 and TRBJ1-2, with 10 nucleotides matching TRBD1. This CDR3 is built from 16 residues. V lost 2 bases and J lost 2; bases outside the gene matches: 5. The V gene's germline CDR1 is KGHSH and CDR2 LQKENI. CDR3 amino acids: CASSPNPGQGNYGYTF. The CDR3 DNA is TGTGCCAGCTCACCAAACCCGGGACAGGGGAACTATGGCTACACCTTC.

The chain combines TRBV5-6 with TRBJ2-3; D is ambiguous. Trimming stripped 0 bases from V and 0 bases from J, with 8 bases between. The germline CDR1 and CDR2 sequences are SGHDT and YYEEEE. This CDR3 is 15 amino acids long. In DNA form, the CDR3 reads TGTGCCAGCAGCTTGGGTCTAAGGAGCACAGATACGCAGTATTTT. Encoded protein: CASSLGLRSTDTQYF.

Written as DNA, the CDR3 is TGCAGCGTCAATGACTTCAGGGGAGAGGCCCTCTATGGCTACACCTTC. Residues: CSVNDFRGEALYGYTF. This chain uses TRBV29-1 with TRBJ1-2, with D perhaps matching TRBD1 (6 bases). Germline V CDR1 and CDR2: SQVTM, ANQGSEA. Trimming pared 6 bases from V and 4 bases from J, leaving 24 bases between. The CDR3 totals 16 residues.

This chain links TRBV27 with TRBJ2-7; weak D call: TRBD2 (6 bases). The CDR3 has 14 residues. The ends were cut back, 2 bases at V and 4 bases at J, with 12 bases in the middle. The V gene's germline CDR1 is MNHEY and CDR2 SMNVEV (reference sequence). The chain's CDR3 is CASSLGGTLYEQYF. CDR3 DNA sequence: TGTGCCAGCAGTTTAGGAGGGACTCTATACGAGCAGTACTTC.

This chain joins TRBV29-1 and TRBJ2-3, with D possibly being TRBD2 (7 bases). Germline values: CDR1 SQVTM, CDR2 ANQGSEA. V was cut by 8 bases and J by 5 bases, with 17 bases left in between. The CDR3 loop spans 13 amino acids. CDR3 protein: CSRFGGAVDTQYF. In DNA, the CDR3 is TGCAGCCGTTTTGGGGGGGCGGTAGATACGCAGTATTTT.

The chain joins TRBV2 to TRBJ2-5, with a tentative D call TRBD2 (6 bases). Near its end, the DNA agrees better with TRBJ2-7, so the J call may be wrong. Germline V gene data show CDR1 as SNHLY and CDR2 as FYNNEI. This CDR3 is 15 amino acids long. The CDR3 DNA reads TGTGCCAGCAGTACCCTCGGGAGTGGGCTGTACGAGCAGTACTTC. Translating gives CASSTLGSGLYEQYF.

The rearrangement uses TRBV6-5 and TRBJ1-5; D may be TRBD1 (5 bases). V dropped 5 bases and J dropped 0 bases, with 11 bases sitting between them. The germline V gene encodes CDR1 MNHEY and CDR2 SVGAGI. The CDR3 covers 15 residues. The CDR3 DNA reads as TGTGCCAGCAGTCCGACAGACTATAGCAATCAGCCCCAGCATTTT. Residues: CASSPTDYSNQPQHF.

This clone showed up just once. V gene TRBV15 combines with J gene TRBJ1-4; no clear D. Germline assignment: CDR1 LNHNV and CDR2 YYDKDF (reference sequence). V lost 3 bases and J lost 8, with 13 bases in between. The CDR3 totals 14 residues. The CDR3 nucleotides read TGTGCCACCAGCAGGGGAGGTTTAGGAGAAAAACTGTTTTTT. This encodes CATSRGGLGEKLFF.

This clone has a handful of counts. The chain joins TRBV6-1 to TRBJ1-5, with no clear D. The CDR3 consists of 14 residues. Germline CDR1 is MNHNS and CDR2 is SASEGT. The ends were cut back, 3 bases at V and 3 bases at J, with 9 bases in the middle. CDR3 coding DNA: TGTGCCAGCAGTGAGAACTGGACCAATCAGCCCCAGCATTTT. Translation gives CASSENWTNQPQHF.

The chain combines TRBV7-9 with TRBJ2-5, with 12 bases aligning to TRBD1. This CDR3 is 15 amino acids long. The V gene end was trimmed by 4 bases and the J gene end by 5 bases; junction bases not matched to a gene: 5. Germline V gene lookup returns CDR1 SEHNR and CDR2 FQNEAQ (reference sequence). The CDR3: CASSSGTGGRETQYF. CDR3 DNA: TGTGCCAGCAGCTCGGGGACAGGGGGCCGGGAGACCCAGTACTTC.